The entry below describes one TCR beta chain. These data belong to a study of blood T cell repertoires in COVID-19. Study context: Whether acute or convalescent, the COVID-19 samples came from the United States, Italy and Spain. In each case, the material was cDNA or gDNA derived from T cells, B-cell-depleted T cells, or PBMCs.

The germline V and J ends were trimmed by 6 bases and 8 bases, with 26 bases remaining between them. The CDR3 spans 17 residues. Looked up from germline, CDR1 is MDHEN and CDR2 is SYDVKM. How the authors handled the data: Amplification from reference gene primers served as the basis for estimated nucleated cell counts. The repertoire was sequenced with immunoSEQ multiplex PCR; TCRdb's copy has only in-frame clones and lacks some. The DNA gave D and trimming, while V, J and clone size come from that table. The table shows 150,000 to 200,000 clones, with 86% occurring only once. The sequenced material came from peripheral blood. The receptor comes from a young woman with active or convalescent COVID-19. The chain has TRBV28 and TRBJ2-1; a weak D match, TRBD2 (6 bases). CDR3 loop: CASSSIKVGAGMDEQFF. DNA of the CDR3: TGTGCCAGCAGCTCTATTAAGGTTGGGGCGGGAATGGATGAGCAGTTCTTC.